The 12 T cell receptor beta chains given below trace back to one sample, sequenced in a study of blood T cells in healthy people across ages (dated by TCRdb to between 2014 and 2017). Receptor libraries were prepared by 5' RACE. The sequencing machine was an Illumina HiSeq 2500. A second PCR of about 6 to 12 cycles was performed with a sample-barcoded 5' primer and a J-beta primer mix. In-frame beta chains were kept once TCRdb had trimmed the public reads at Q25 with fastp and called clones with MiXCR. Rows with a matching CDR3 protein are joined into one entry that keeps the most common DNA and genes. The sample table holds hundreds of thousands of distinct CDR3 sequences, of which under 55% were seen once. The top ten constitute roughly 19% of the sample. Source material: blood. The receptors shown here come from a man aged 55 to 69 in good health.

This chain uses TRBV29-1 with TRBJ1-5; TRBD1 agrees at 7 bases. Germline V gives CDR1 SQVTM, CDR2 ANQGSEA. V shed 4 bases, J shed 9 bases, and the junction held 12 bases outside the gene matches. CDR3 size: 14 residues. The CDR3 protein is CSVATGERGRPQHF. The CDR3 region has the DNA TGCAGCGTTGCTACAGGGGAGCGAGGTCGGCCCCAGCATTTT.

The chain employs TRBV6-2 or TRBV6-3 and TRBJ2-5; D gene ambiguous. The CDR3 length is 14 residues. Germline V gene sequence: CDR1 MNHEY, CDR2 SVGEGT. V lost 5 bases to trimming and J lost 2 bases, with 12 bases between them. CDR3 DNA: TGTGCCAGCAGTACGATAGACCGACAAGAGACCCAGTACTTC. Amino acid sequence: CASSTIDRQETQYF.

V is TRBV12-3 or TRBV12-4 and J is TRBJ2-1; no definite D call. This CDR3 is built from 14 residues. V lost 8 bases, J lost 1 base, and 12 bases lay in between. The CDR3 loop is CASGPFSSYNEQFF. CDR3 DNA: TGTGCCAGCGGTCCGTTCAGTTCCTACAATGAGCAGTTCTTC.

This chain joins TRBV7-2 and TRBJ2-2, with TRBD2 matching over 8 bases. There are 15 residues in the CDR3. V was clipped by 1 base and J by 5 bases; unmatched bases: 3. CDR1 and CDR2 (germline): SGHTA, FQGNSA. The CDR3 coding sequence is TGTGCCAGCAGCTTAGACGGGGGGGTGACCGGGGAGCTGTTTTTT. Its protein product is CASSLDGGVTGELFF.

Of note for this clonotype: One end of the junction varies from germline; a read error may be responsible. V is TRBV11-3 and J is TRBJ2-2; either TRBD1 or TRBD2 may supply D (5 bases each). This CDR3 comprises 13 residues. Germline V gives CDR1 SGHNT, CDR2 YENEEA. The CDR3: CAGSLRDPGELFF. The CDR3 nucleotides are TGTGCCGGCAGCCTCAGGGACCCCGGGGAGCTGTTTTTT.

V usage is TRBV6-1 and J usage is TRBJ1-5; maybe TRBD1 (6 bases). This CDR3 region has 15 residues. The germline gives CDR1 MNHNS, CDR2 SASEGT. V lost 0 bases, J lost 7 bases, and 13 bases lay in between. CDR3 residues: CASSEAGQTRQPQHF. The CDR3 DNA reads TGTGCCAGCAGTGAAGCTGGACAGACTCGGCAGCCCCAGCATTTT.

The rearrangement joins TRBV12-3 or TRBV12-4 to TRBJ1-6; no definite D call. The CDR3 covers 15 residues. V dropped 4 bases and J dropped 7 bases, with 14 bases sitting between them. DNA of the CDR3: TGTGCCAGCAGTTATCACTGGAGGAGGAATTCACCCCTCCACTTT. It specifies CASSYHWRRNSPLHF.

The J gene is TRBJ1-2, the V gene TRBV5-1, with D tentatively TRBD1 (6 bases). The CDR3 runs to 14 residues. V was clipped by 4 bases and J by 6 bases, with 16 bases between them. Germline CDR1 SGHRS, CDR2 YFSETQ. CDR3 nucleotides: TGCGCCAGCAGCCGTCTCATACAGGGTGATGGCTACACCTTC. Protein product: CASSRLIQGDGYTF.

The rearrangement links TRBV20-1 to TRBJ1-6; D remains ambiguous. CDR3 size: 14 residues. In germline, CDR1 is DFQATT, CDR2 SNEGSKA (reference sequence). V lost 3 bases to trimming and J lost 8 bases, with 14 bases between them. The chain's CDR3 is CSASNSIAYSPLHF. The CDR3 DNA reads as TGCAGTGCTAGTAACAGTATAGCCTATTCACCCCTCCACTTT.

This chain links TRBV5-1 with TRBJ2-1; 10 bases align to TRBD1. The germline gives CDR1 SGHRS, CDR2 YFSETQ. Unmatched junction bases numbered 11, after V lost 3 bases and J lost 8 bases. The CDR3 covers 16 residues. DNA for the CDR3: TGCGCCAGCAGCTCCGACAGGGGGCGCGCCTCGGATGAGCAGTTCTTC. Translated, it gives CASSSDRGRASDEQFF.

The chain is built from TRBV2 and TRBJ2-1, with D possibly TRBD1 on 5 matching bases. The V gene lost 7 bases and the J gene lost 6 bases, with 13 bases spanning the gap. Per the germline V gene, CDR1 is SNHLY and CDR2 is FYNNEI. CDR3 length equals 13 residues. CDR3 nucleotides: TGTGCCAGCAACCCGACAGCGATCAATGAGCAGTTCTTC. As protein: CASNPTAINEQFF.

V and J are TRBV6-1 and TRBJ2-2; D is unclear. The CDR3 loop spans 13 amino acids. Looked up from germline, CDR1 is MNHNS and CDR2 is SASEGT. V was clipped by 4 bases and J by 4 bases, with 7 bases between them. CDR3 sequence (DNA): TGTGCCAGCAGTGGGACGAGCACCGGGGAGCTGTTTTTT. Translation: CASSGTSTGELFF.